One T cell receptor beta chain is described in this entry. The CDR3 end shows no conserved phenylalanine or tryptophan, and so a read error is likely. Co-extraction yielded RNA and DNA from roughly 20-30 mg of unsorted bulk tissue. Surgical resection served as treatment for the primary liver carcinoma of these patients. No treatment had been given to the patients, who were chronically infected with HBV. The V and J ends lost 4 bases and 1 base, in that order; junction bases with no gene match: 9. The CDR3 sequence is 17 residues long. The germline V gene has CDR1 ENHRY and CDR2 SYGVKD. A constant-region primer served to make TCR beta cDNA from about 530 ng total RNA. For TCR beta, libraries were produced by three nested multiplex PCR rounds using slightly modified ARM-PCR. The two initial PCR rounds, nine to eleven cycles each, used TRBV1-TRBV30 forward and C-beta reverse primers. Using its own MiXCR run on the multiplex PCR reads, TCRdb lists one record per CDR3 protein. The table includes about 97,000 distinct CDR3 sequences, under 70% detected once.

The data derive from a study of tumor-infiltrating lymphocytes in primary liver carcinoma. This TCR came from a woman in her sixties or seventies with primary liver carcinoma and hepatitis B virus infection. What was sequenced was liver tumor tissue from sampling region 2. The subset: tumor region T2, inferior pole. The genes are TRBV10-3 and TRBJ1-5; 8 nucleotides match TRBD1. CDR3 in amino acids: CAISAGQGGSSNQPQHN. The CDR3 nucleotides are TGTGCCATCAGTGCCGGACAGGGCGGATCGAGCAATCAGCCCCAGCATAAT.